The 22 T cell receptor beta chains in this list originate from one sample, sequenced in a study of graft-versus-host responses after intestinal transplantation. Here immunoSEQ multiplex PCR was the method, and the copy in TCRdb shows in-frame clones only, minus some. There are approximately 99,000 clones in the sample; about nine tenths occur only once, and about 0.18% lies in the top ten. Their antigen targets remain unknown. The sample consisted of unstimulated CD4+ T cells sorted from spleen or lymph node cells, taken before transplant. These TCRs come from a human donor who was the organ donor for an intestinal transplant.

V and J are TRBV11-3 and TRBJ2-1, with 8 bases aligning to TRBD2. This CDR3 region has 15 residues. V shed 5 bases and J 4 bases; nucleotides not matched to a gene: 7. Germline CDR1 SGHNT, CDR2 YENEEA. The CDR3 nucleotides are TGTGCCAGCAGCACCCTAGCGGGCGGGTACAATGAGCAGTTCTTC. Amino acid sequence: CASSTLAGGYNEQFF.

The chain combines TRBV6-1 with TRBJ1-1; maybe TRBD1 (5 bases). Trimming pared 4 bases from V and 4 bases from J, leaving 7 bases between. From germline, CDR1 is MNHNS and CDR2 SASEGT. The CDR3 is 12 amino acids. CDR3 region: CASSGQFTEAFF. The CDR3 DNA sequence: TGTGCCAGCAGTGGACAGTTCACTGAAGCTTTCTTT.

This clone was picked up a small number of times. The V gene is TRBV28, the J gene TRBJ2-7; the match to TRBD2 covers 8 bases. The CDR3 length is 12 residues. V lost 10 bases, J lost 2 bases, and 4 bases stayed unmatched. Germline V gene data show CDR1 as MDHEN and CDR2 as SYDVKM. In nucleotides, the CDR3 is TGTGCCATCACGCGGGGGGCCTACGAGCAGTACTTC. Protein: CAITRGAYEQYF.

The gene calls are TRBV7-3 and TRBJ2-7; 10 nucleotides line up with TRBD2. This CDR3 has 15 residues. Germline V lookup: CDR1 SGHTA, CDR2 FQGTGA. After removal of 5 bases from V and 2 bases from J, the junction contained 6 bases not matched to a gene. The CDR3 loop is CASSESGGVAYEQYF. The DNA for the CDR3 is TGTGCCAGCAGCGAGAGCGGGGGGGTAGCCTACGAGCAGTACTTC.

The gene calls are TRBV19 and TRBJ2-5, with TRBD2 matching 12 bases. The DNA end is a closer match to TRBJ2-7, so the J assignment may be wrong. The germline gives CDR1 LNHDA, CDR2 SQIVND (reference sequence). CDR3 length equals 15 residues. This CDR3 is CASSIAGLAGSEQYF. The CDR3 DNA follows: TGTGCCAGTAGTATAGCCGGACTAGCGGGGAGCGAGCAGTACTTC.

V is TRBV5-6 and J is TRBJ1-6, with a possible D match to TRBD1 (6 bases). Germline V lookup: CDR1 SGHDT, CDR2 YYEEEE. V lost 2 bases to trimming and J lost 7 bases, with 7 bases between them. The CDR3 has 13 amino acids. The CDR3 bases are TGTGCCAGCAGCTTAAGGGGGAATTCACCCCTCCACTTT. It codes for CASSLRGNSPLHF.

This chain connects TRBV2 to TRBJ2-2; the match to TRBD2 covers 8 bases. The germline V gene has CDR1 SNHLY and CDR2 FYNNEI. There are 15 residues in the CDR3. Trimming cost V 7 bases and J 2 bases; bases outside gene matches: 6. CDR3 sequence (DNA): TGTGCCAGCATGTACGGGGGGGCAAACACCGGGGAGCTGTTTTTT. Its protein is CASMYGGANTGELFF. Supplemented by reference TRBV2 and TRBJ2-2, the full variable domain reads EPEVTQTPSHQVTQMGQEVILRCVPISNHLYFYWYRQILGQKVEFLVSFYNNEISEKSEIFDDQFSVERPDGSNFTLKIRSTKLEDSAMYFCASMYGGANTGELFFGEGSRLTVL.

This rearrangement joins TRBV30 to TRBJ1-4; D unclear. V lost 0 bases, J lost 1 base, and 9 bases lay in between. Germline V gene data show CDR1 as GTSNPN and CDR2 as SVGIG (reference sequence). The CDR3 consists of 15 residues. The CDR3 protein is CAWSVHPGTNEKLFF. DNA of the CDR3: TGTGCCTGGAGTGTACACCCGGGAACTAATGAAAAACTGTTTTTT.

This clone was counted a single time. This chain uses TRBV6-4 with TRBJ1-2; weak D call: TRBD1 (6 bases). Germline values: CDR1 MRHNA, CDR2 SNTAGT. The CDR3 sequence is 15 residues long. V shed 3 bases and J shed 8 bases, with 19 bases lying between them. The CDR3 here is CASSEVAGVPSGYTF. CDR3 bases: TGTGCCAGCAGTGAGGTCGCAGGGGTCCCTTCCGGCTACACCTTC.

The chain combines TRBV11-2 with TRBJ2-5, with 8 positions matching TRBD1. Trimming cost V 3 bases and J 2 bases; bases outside gene matches: 8. Germline CDR1 SGHAT, CDR2 FQNNGV. This CDR3 has 16 residues. The CDR3 loop is CASSFVTGVPQETQYF. The CDR3, as DNA: TGTGCCAGCAGCTTTGTGACAGGGGTCCCTCAAGAGACCCAGTACTTC.

The rearrangement joins TRBV11-2 to TRBJ1-1; tentative D call: TRBD1 (5 bases). The germline V and J ends were trimmed by 8 bases and 11 bases, with 24 bases remaining between them. This CDR3 spans 14 amino acids. The germline V gene has CDR1 SGHAT and CDR2 FQNNGV. The CDR3 nucleotides read TGTGCCAGCCGAGAGCAGGGTATAATACCAGAGGCTTTCTTT. It specifies CASREQGIIPEAFF. The whole variable domain, filled in from reference TRBV11-2 and TRBJ1-1, reads EAGVAQSPRYKIIEKRQSVAFWCNPISGHATLYWYQQILGQGPKLLIQFQNNGVVDDSQLPKDRFSAERLKGVDSTLKIQPAKLEDSAVYLCASREQGIIPEAFFGQGTRLTVV.

The chain couples TRBV5-1 to TRBJ2-7; TRBD1 might be the D (5 bases). Germline V gives CDR1 SGHRS, CDR2 YFSETQ. V was clipped by 0 bases and J by 3 bases, with 7 bases between them. The CDR3 has 13 amino acids. CDR3 DNA sequence: TGCGCCAGCAGCTTGGCAGGGATCTACGAGCAGTACTTC. Translating it yields CASSLAGIYEQYF.

Turning to this clone: The junction and the germline gene differ at one end; a read error may be behind it. V usage is TRBV12-5 and J usage is TRBJ2-5; 7 bases map to TRBD1. The V gene's germline CDR1 is LGHNT and CDR2 FRNRAP. The CDR3 sequence is 13 residues long. DNA for the CDR3: TGTGCTAGTGGTGGGACAGTCCAAGAGGCCCAGTACTTC. The encoded protein is CASGGTVQEAQYF. The whole variable domain, filled in from reference TRBV12-5 and TRBJ2-5, reads DARVTQTPRHKVTEMGQEVTMRCQPILGHNTVFWYRQTMMQGLELLAYFRNRAPLDDSGMPKDRFSAEMPDATLATLKIQPSEPRDSAVYFCASGGTVQEAQYFGPGTRLLVL.

The CDR3 DNA reads as TGTGCCAGCAGCCTTGGCCGGGGGGCAACTAATGAAAAACTGTTTTTT. Translation: CASSLGRGATNEKLFF. V usage is TRBV5-7 and J usage is TRBJ1-4, with a tentative D call TRBD1 (5 bases). TRBV5-7 is labeled an ORF, and its function is uncertain. The CDR3 has 16 residues. V shed 4 bases and J shed 0 bases, with 13 bases lying between them.

The chain recombines TRBV5-6 with TRBJ2-5, with 10 bases aligning to TRBD2. CDR1 SGHDT and CDR2 YYEEEE come from the germline V gene. The V segment lost 0 bases and the J segment 5 bases; nucleotides outside the gene matches: 13. This CDR3 spans 18 amino acids. The chain's CDR3 is CASSLGLASGGRGETQYF. DNA for the CDR3: TGTGCCAGCAGCTTGGGTCTCGCTAGCGGGGGCCGGGGTGAGACCCAGTACTTC. Full variable domain (missing parts from reference TRBV5-6 and TRBJ2-5): DAGVTQSPTHLIKTRGQQVTLRCSPKSGHDTVSWYQQALGQGPQFIFQYYEEEERQRGNFPDRFSGHQFPNYSSELNVNALLLGDSALYLCASSLGLASGGRGETQYFGPGTRLLVL.

This clone was counted only a few times. V gene TRBV7-3 combines with J gene TRBJ1-1; no clear D. The germline CDR1 and CDR2 sequences are SGHTA and FQGTGA. This CDR3 is 13 amino acids long. V was pared by 2 bases and J by 1 base, with 5 bases between. The CDR3 sequence: CASSLSQNTEAFF. In nucleotides, the CDR3 is TGTGCCAGCAGCTTATCACAGAACACTGAAGCTTTCTTT. The full variable domain, with the rest looked up from reference TRBV7-3 and TRBJ1-1, is GAGVSQTPSNKVTEKGKYVELRCDPISGHTALYWYRQSLGQGPEFLIYFQGTGAADDSGLPNDRFFAVRPEGSVSTLKIQRTERGDSAVYLCASSLSQNTEAFFGQGTRLTVV.

The chain is built from TRBV12-5 and TRBJ1-1; D not resolved. Trimming took off 0 bases at V and 6 bases at J, with 8 bases between the two ends. The V gene's germline CDR1 is LGHNT and CDR2 FRNRAP. The length of the CDR3 is 13 residues. The CDR3 spells CASGLVEVPEAFF. As DNA, the CDR3 is TGTGCTAGTGGTTTGGTAGAGGTGCCTGAAGCTTTCTTT.

This chain joins TRBV11-3 and TRBJ2-2; D unclear. Trimming shortened V by 4 bases and J by 5 bases, and 11 bases separated the two germline ends. The CDR3 length is 14 residues. The V gene's germline CDR1 is SGHNT and CDR2 YENEEA. The CDR3: CASSSRYGTGELFF. DNA of the CDR3: TGTGCCAGCAGCTCGAGATACGGTACCGGGGAGCTGTTTTTT.

The chain recombines TRBV5-6 with TRBJ1-6; the match to TRBD1 covers 12 bases. Trimming at V came to 10 bases and at J to 5 bases, leaving 7 bases not matched to a gene. The CDR3 has 15 amino acids. CDR1 and CDR2 (germline): SGHDT, YYEEEE. CDR3 loop: CAFRDRGPDNSPLHF. CDR3 sequence (DNA): TGTGCCTTCCGGGACAGGGGGCCGGATAATTCACCCCTCCACTTT.

This chain joins TRBV4-2 and TRBJ1-1; 9 bases agree with TRBD1. The CDR3 covers 16 residues. The trim removed 2 bases at V and 1 base at J, leaving 5 bases unmatched. CDR1 and CDR2 (germline): LGHNA, YNFKEQ. Here the CDR3 reads CASSQRLGQGNTEAFF. CDR3 nucleotide sequence: TGTGCCAGCAGCCAACGTTTGGGACAGGGGAACACTGAAGCTTTCTTT.

The chain uses TRBV11-2 and TRBJ2-5, with 11 nucleotides matching TRBD1. The junction had 4 bases not matched to a gene; V was cut back by 5 bases and J by 5 bases. Germline V CDR1 and CDR2: SGHAT, FQNNGV. The CDR3 contains 14 residues. Here the CDR3 reads CASSRDRGSETQYF. The CDR3 nucleotides read TGTGCCAGCAGCCGGGACAGGGGGTCGGAGACCCAGTACTTC.

The chain employs TRBV29-1 and TRBJ2-1; 14 bases align to TRBD2. The V gene's germline CDR1 is SQVTM and CDR2 ANQGSEA. V trimming: 6 bases; J trimming: 3 bases; junction bases outside the gene matches: 7. CDR3 length equals 16 residues. DNA of the CDR3: TGCAGCGTGGGACTAGCGGGGGCCGAGAACTACAATGAGCAGTTCTTC. This encodes CSVGLAGAENYNEQFF.